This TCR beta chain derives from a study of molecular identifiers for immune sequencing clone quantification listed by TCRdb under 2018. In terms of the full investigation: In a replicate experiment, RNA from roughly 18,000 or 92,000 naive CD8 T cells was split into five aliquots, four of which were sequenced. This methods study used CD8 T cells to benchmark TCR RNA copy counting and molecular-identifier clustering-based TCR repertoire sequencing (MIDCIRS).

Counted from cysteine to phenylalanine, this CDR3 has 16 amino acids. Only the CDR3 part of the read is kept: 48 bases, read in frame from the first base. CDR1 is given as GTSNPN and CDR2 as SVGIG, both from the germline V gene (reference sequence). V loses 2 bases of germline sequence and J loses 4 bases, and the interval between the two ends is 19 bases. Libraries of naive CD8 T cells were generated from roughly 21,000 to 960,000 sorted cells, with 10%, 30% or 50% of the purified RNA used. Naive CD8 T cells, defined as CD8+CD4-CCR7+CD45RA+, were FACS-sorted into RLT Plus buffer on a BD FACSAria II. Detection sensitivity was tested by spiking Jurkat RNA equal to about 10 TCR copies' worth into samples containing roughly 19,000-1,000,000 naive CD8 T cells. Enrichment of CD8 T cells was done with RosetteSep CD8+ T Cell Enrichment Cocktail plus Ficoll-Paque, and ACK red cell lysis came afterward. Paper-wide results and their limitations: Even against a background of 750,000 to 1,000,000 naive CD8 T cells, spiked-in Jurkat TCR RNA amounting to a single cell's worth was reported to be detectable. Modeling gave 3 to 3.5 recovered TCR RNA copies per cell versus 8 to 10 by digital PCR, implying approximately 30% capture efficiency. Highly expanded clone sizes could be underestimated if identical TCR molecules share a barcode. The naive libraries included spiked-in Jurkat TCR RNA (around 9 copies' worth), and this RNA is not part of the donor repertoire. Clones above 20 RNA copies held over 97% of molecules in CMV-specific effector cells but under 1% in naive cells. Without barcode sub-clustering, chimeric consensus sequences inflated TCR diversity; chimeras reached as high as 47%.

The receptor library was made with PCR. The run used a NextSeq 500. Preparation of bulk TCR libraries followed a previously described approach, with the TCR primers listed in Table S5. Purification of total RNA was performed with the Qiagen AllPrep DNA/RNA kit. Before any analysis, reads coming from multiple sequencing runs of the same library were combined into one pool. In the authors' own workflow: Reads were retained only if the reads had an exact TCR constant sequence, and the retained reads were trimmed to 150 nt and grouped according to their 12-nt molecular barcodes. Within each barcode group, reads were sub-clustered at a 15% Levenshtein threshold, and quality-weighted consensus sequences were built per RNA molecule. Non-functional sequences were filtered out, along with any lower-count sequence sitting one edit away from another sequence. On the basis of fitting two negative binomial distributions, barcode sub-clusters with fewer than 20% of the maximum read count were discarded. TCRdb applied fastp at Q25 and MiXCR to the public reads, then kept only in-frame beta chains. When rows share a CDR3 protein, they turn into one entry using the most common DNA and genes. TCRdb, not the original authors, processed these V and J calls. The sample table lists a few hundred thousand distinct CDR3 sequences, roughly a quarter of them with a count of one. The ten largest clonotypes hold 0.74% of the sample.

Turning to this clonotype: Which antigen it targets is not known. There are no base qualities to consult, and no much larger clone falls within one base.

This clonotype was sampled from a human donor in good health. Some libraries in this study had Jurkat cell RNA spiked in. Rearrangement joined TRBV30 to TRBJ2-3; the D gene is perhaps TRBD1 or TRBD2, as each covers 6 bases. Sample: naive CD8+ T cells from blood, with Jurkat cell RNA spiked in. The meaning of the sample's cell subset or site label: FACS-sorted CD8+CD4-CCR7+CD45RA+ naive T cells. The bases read TGTGCCTGGAGTCATCCCGGGGGCCCCGGAGCAGATACGCAGTATTTT. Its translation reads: CAWSHPGGPGADTQYF. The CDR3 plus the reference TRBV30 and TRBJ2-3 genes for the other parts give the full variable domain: SQTIHQWPATLVQPVGSPLSLECTVEGTSNPNLYWYRQAAGRGLQLLFYSVGIGQISSEVPQNLSASRPQDRQFILSSKKLLLSDSGFYLCAWSHPGGPGADTQYFGPGTRLTVL.